This T cell receptor beta chain stems from a study of regulatory T cells in long-lasting Graves disease. Study observations and caveats: Persistent patients shared more public clonotypes (roughly 2,800) than new patients (about 1,000). Examination was confined to peripheral blood, excluding thyroid tissue.

Specified time point: newly diagnosed GD, antithyroid drugs for less than 3 months. Extracted PBMC RNA gave rise to the TCR library. This clonotype was picked up many times. The antigen remains undetermined. iRepertoire HTBI primers and Arm-PCR of CDR3 regions built TCR beta libraries. TCRdb fed the multiplex PCR reads into MiXCR, producing one record per CDR3 protein. The sample contains about 470,000 distinct CDR3 sequences, more than 12% of which appear only once. This CDR3 has 13 residues. Trimming took 8 bases from V and 4 from J, leaving 15 bases between them. The germline V gene has CDR1 KGHSH and CDR2 LQKENI. This sample also belongs to another study, concerning T cells in Graves' hyperthyroidism and ophthalmopathy. That report notes: First-round RT-PCR targeting the TCR CDR3 was performed with the HTBI primer set. Ophthalmopathy and stable hyperthyroidism were separated by a 13 V-J model.

The sample in question was peripheral blood mononuclear cells (PBMCs), obtained at new diagnosis, from a patient treated with antithyroid drugs. This receptor was identified in a woman aged 30 to 39 with Graves disease. J is TRBJ2-7 and V is TRBV18; TRBD2 is a possible D gene (6 bases). The CDR3 spells CASARDFQYEQYF. DNA of the CDR3: TGTGCCAGCGCCCGGGACTTCCAATACGAGCAGTACTTC.